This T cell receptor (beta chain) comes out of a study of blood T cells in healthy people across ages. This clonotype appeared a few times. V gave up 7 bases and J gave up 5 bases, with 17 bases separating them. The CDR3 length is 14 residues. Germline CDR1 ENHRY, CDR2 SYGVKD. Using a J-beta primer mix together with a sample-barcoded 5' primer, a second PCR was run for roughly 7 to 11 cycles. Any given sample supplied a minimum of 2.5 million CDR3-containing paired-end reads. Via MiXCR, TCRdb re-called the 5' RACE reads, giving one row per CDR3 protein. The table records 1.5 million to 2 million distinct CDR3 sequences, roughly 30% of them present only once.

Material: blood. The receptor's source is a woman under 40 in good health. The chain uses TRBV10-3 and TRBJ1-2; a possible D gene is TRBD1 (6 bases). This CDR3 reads CAITKGYREYGYTF. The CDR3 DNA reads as TGTGCCATCACCAAAGGTTACAGGGAGTATGGCTACACCTTC.